The text below deals with one TCR beta chain. This specimen comes from a study of blood T cell repertoires in COVID-19. Study in general: Acute and convalescent COVID-19 samples came from the United States, Italy and Spain. T cells, B-cell-depleted T cells, or PBMCs supplied cDNA or gDNA.

Original processing notes: Reference gene primer amplification gave estimated nucleated cell counts. Only in-frame clones appear in the TCRdb table, and some are missing; sequencing was by immunoSEQ multiplex PCR. Clonal size and the V and J genes are those of that table, whereas D and trimming came from the DNA. The sample carries fewer than 95,000 clones, about nine tenths recorded once. The V gene's germline CDR1 is MNHEY and CDR2 SMNVEV (reference sequence). The CDR3 runs to 15 residues. V was clipped by 7 bases and J by 6 bases; unmatched bases: 14. The receptor was derived from a male donor with acute or convalescent COVID-19. This chain connects TRBV27 to TRBJ1-1; 7 nucleotides align to TRBD1. What was sequenced was peripheral blood. As DNA, the CDR3 is TGTGCCAGCACCCAGAAAAGGGGGCTGGGAGCTGAAGCTTTCTTT. Amino acids: CASTQKRGLGAEAFF.